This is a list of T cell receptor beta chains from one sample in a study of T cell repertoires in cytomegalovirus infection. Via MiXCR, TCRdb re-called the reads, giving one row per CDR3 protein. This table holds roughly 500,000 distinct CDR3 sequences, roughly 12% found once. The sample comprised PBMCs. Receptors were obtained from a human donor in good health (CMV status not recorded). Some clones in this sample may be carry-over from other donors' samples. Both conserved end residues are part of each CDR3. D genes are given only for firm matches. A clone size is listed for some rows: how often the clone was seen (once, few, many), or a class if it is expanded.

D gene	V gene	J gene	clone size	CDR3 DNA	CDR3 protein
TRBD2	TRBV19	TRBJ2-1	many	TGTGCCAGTAGTCCATTGACTAGCGGGAGGCATGAGCAGTTCTTC	CASSPLTSGRHEQFF
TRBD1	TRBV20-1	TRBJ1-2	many	TGCAGTGCTACTCGGACAGGGGGGGAGGATGGCTACACCTTC	CSATRTGGEDGYTF
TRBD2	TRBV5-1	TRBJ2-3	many	TGCGCCAGCAGCCTCACCGGCGGGGGGTCCCGCACAGATACGCAGTATTTT	CASSLTGGGSRTDTQYF
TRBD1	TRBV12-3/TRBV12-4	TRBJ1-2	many	TGTGCCAGCAGTAGACAGGGGGCCTATGGCTACACCTTC	CASSRQGAYGYTF
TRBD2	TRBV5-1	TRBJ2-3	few	TGCGCCAGCAGCTTTAGCGGGAGATCAGATACGCAGTATTTT	CASSFSGRSDTQYF
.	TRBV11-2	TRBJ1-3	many	TGTGCCAGCAGCTCAGGGGTGGGAAACACCATATATTTT	CASSSGVGNTIYF
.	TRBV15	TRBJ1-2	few	TGTGCCACCAGCAGAGACTACTATGGCTACACCTTC	CATSRDYYGYTF
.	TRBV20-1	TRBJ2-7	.	TGCAGTGCTAGAGAGGGCAAGGGCGGCTCCTACGAGCAGTACTTC	CSAREGKGGSYEQYF
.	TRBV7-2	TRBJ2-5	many	TGTGCCAGCAGCACGGTGGGGTCTGGGAGGGAGACCCAGTACTTC	CASSTVGSGRETQYF
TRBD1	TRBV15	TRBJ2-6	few	TGTGCCACCAGCAGGGGACAGGGGGCGGGGACGAGCTCTGGGGCCAACGTCCTGACTTTC	CATSRGQGAGTSSGANVLTF
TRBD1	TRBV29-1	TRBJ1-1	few	TGCAGCGTTGAGGTCGGGGCAGGGGGTCCTGAAGCTTTCTTT	CSVEVGAGGPEAFF
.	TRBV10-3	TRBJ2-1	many	TGTGCCATCATGCACGACGAAGATGAGCAGTTCTTC	CAIMHDEDEQFF
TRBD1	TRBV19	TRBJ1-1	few	TGTGCCAGTAAGGTCCGGGACAGGGGTACGGGGTCGAACACTGAAGCTTTCTTT	CASKVRDRGTGSNTEAFF
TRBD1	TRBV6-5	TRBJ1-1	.	TGTGCCAGCAGTTACCCCTCGACAGGGAGAACTGAAGCTTTCTTT	CASSYPSTGRTEAFF
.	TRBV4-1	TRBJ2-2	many	TGCGCCAGCAGCACCTCTCCCATAGTTAAGCCCGGGGAGCTGTTTTTT	CASSTSPIVKPGELFF
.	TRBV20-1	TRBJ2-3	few	TGCAGTGCTCCCGACAGGTCTTCTAGCACAGATACGCAGTATTTT	CSAPDRSSSTDTQYF
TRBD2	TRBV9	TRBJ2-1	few	TGTGCCAGCAGCCAAGGACTAGCGAGGCAGCAGTTCTTC	CASSQGLARQQFF
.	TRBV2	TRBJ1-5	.	TGTGCCAGCAGTGACAGGACGGTAAATCAGCCCCAGCATTTT	CASSDRTVNQPQHF
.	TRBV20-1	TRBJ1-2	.	TGCAGTGCTAGAAGGAGGAGTAACTATGGCTACGCCTTC	CSARRRSNYGYAF
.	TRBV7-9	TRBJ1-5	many	TGTGCCAGCAGCACTTTCAATCAGCCCCAGCATTTT	CASSTFNQPQHF
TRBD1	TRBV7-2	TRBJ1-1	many	TGTGCCAGCAGCGTGGACAGGACTTCCGGCACTGAAGCTTTCTTT	CASSVDRTSGTEAFF
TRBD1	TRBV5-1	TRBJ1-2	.	TGCGCCAGCAGCCCGACAGGGGAGTCTGGCTACACCTTC	CASSPTGESGYTF
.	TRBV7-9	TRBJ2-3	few	TGTGCCAGCAGCAAAGCGAACACAGATACGCAGTATTTT	CASSKANTDTQYF
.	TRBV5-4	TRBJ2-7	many	TGTGCCAGCAGCTTCTCGGCTGGATCCTACGAGCAGTACTTC	CASSFSAGSYEQYF
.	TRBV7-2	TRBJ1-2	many	TGTGCCAGCAGGCCGGGCAACTATGGCTACACCTTC	CASRPGNYGYTF
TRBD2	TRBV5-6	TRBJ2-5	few	TGTGCCAGCACCAAAAACCCCCTAGCGGGAGCATTGGCAGGGGAGACCCAGTACTTC	CASTKNPLAGALAGETQYF
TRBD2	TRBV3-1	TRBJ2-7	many	TGTGCCAGCAGCGACGGGACTAGCGGACTAGAGCAATACGAGCAGTACTTC	CASSDGTSGLEQYEQYF
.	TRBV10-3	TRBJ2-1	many	TGTGCCATCAGGGCCTGGGGGGGCCTAGCGTTACCTGAGCAGTTCTTC	CAIRAWGGLALPEQFF
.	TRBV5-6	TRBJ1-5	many	TGTGCCAGCAGCCCGGGGGGAGTTAGCAATCAGCCCCAGCATTTT	CASSPGGVSNQPQHF
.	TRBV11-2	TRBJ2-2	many	TGTGCCAGCAGCCCTATACAGGGTTCCGGGGAGCTGTTTTTT	CASSPIQGSGELFF
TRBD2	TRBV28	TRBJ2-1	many	TGTGCCAGCAGACTCCCTGAGGCGGGAGCACATGAGCAGTTCTTC	CASRLPEAGAHEQFF
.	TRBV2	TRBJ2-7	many	TGTGCCAGCAGTGAAGGGCAGGGCCTGGAGCAGTACTTC	CASSEGQGLEQYF
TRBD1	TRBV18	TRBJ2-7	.	TGTGCCAGCTCATCGAAAGGGGGCGGCGAGCAGTACTTC	CASSSKGGGEQYF
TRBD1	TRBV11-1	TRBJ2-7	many	TGTGCCAGCAGCCCTCCGGGACAGGCGGTCCCCGGGCAGTACTTC	CASSPPGQAVPGQYF
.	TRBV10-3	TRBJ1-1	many	TGTGCCATCAGTGAGCAGTGGGAAAACACTGAAGCTTTCTTT	CAISEQWENTEAFF
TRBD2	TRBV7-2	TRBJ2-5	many	TGTGCCAGCACCCCTGGACTAGCCACCGAGACCCAGTACTTC	CASTPGLATETQYF
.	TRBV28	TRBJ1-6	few	TGTGCCAGCAGCCCCGGGGTAGCGAGATCACCCCTCCACTTT	CASSPGVARSPLHF